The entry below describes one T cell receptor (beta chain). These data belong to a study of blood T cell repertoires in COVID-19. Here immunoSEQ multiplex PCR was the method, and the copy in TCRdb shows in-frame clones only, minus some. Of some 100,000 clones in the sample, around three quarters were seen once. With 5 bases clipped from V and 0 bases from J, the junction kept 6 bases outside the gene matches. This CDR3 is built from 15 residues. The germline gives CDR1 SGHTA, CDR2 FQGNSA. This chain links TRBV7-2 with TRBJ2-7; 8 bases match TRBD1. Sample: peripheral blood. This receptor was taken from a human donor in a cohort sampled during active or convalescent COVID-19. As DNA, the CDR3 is TGTGCCAGCAGCCGGACCGGGACAGGCTCCTACGAGCAGTACTTC. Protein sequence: CASSRTGTGSYEQYF.